This T cell receptor (beta chain) was retrieved from a study of T cell responses to AZD1222 COVID-19 vaccine (TCRdb year 2021). For context, the study as a whole: AZD1222 recipients given second doses at about 4 weeks or at about 12 weeks were pooled, since spike-specific TCR depth and breadth were not found to differ between the two schedules. A total of 233 trial participants underwent TCR sequencing, of whom around 210 had received two doses of AZD1222 and 26 had received two doses of the MenACWY control vaccine. Trial participants were enrolled into age subgroups of 18-55, 56-69 and 70-plus years, which contained around 140, 26 and 57 TCR-sequenced participants, respectively. Points the paper makes about the study in general: CD4 TCRs associated with the vaccine covered the entire spike protein, and the dominant responses were in regions 160-218 and 743-854. Only five to seven AZD1222 recipients were SARS-CoV-2 seropositive at baseline, limiting conclusions about previously exposed vaccinees. In the small 56-69-year group, the increase in depth fell short of significance, most likely because of low power. Because no samples from the day 14 peak response were available, repertoires could be characterized only after the peak T cell response. Nearly half of unique spike-specific TCRs reportedly recognized epitopes outside regions mutated in the B.1.351 and B.1.1.7 variants. Participants were mostly white British and included more females than males, and it was suggested by the authors that clonal diversity may have been underestimated. A significant rise in spike-specific TCR breadth and depth was observed after two AZD1222 doses relative to day 0 and relative to MenACWY recipients.

The CDR3 regions of human TCRbeta chains were analyzed by immunosequencing. In the paper's pipeline: Repertoire TCRs were checked for matches against a reference library of SARS-CoV-2-specific TCRs that had been generated using the MIRA antigen-specificity platform. Breadth was defined as the fraction of unique TCRs that were SARS-CoV-2-associated. Depth was defined as the fraction of total T cells that were SARS-CoV-2-associated. Using the MIRA data, every spike-specific TCR was mapped to the spike region that the TCR reacted to and assigned to either a CD4 or a CD8 class. Log10-transformed breadth and depth values were compared by one-way ANOVA with Sidak's multiple comparisons tests. Here the immuneACCESS table is served through TCRdb, limited to in-frame sequences with V and J called. Missing clones are a known gap in these copies; in checked studies unresolved V genes cover under half, and the rest lacks a known reason. V, J and clone size are taken as reported in that table, and D and trimming were inferred from the DNA itself. The sample table contains about 140,000 clones; only one count was recorded for 75% to 95% of them. The ten largest account for about 3% of the sample.

Reading the germline V gene (reference sequence) gives CDR1 MNHEY and CDR2 SMNVEV. Counted from cysteine to phenylalanine, this CDR3 has 15 amino acids. Here the CDR3 DNA is all that survives: 45 bases in frame from base 1. V drops 4 bases and J drops 0 bases, leaving 10 bases in between. A remark on this clone: It has no known antigen specificity. Base qualities are not recorded, but no much larger clone differs from it by a single base.

The sample's time point label is to be understood as: baseline before first vaccination. The vaccinee samples were drawn from two UK trials, COV001 and COV002, one of which was a single-blind randomized controlled phase 2/3 trial testing AZD1222 (ChAdOx1 nCoV-19) in healthy adults. For TCRbeta chain sequencing, PBMC samples were collected from trial participants at day 0 and at day 28 after the second dose. The receptor's source is an adult in good health. The rearrangement combines TRBV27 with TRBJ2-4; the D gene remains uncertain. The sequences come from peripheral blood, collected on day 0 of AZD1222 vaccination. DNA sequence: TGTGCCAGCAGTTCACTTATAGTAGCCAAAAACATTCAGTACTTC. Its coded protein is CASSSLIVAKNIQYF.